The present TCR beta chain was sequenced within a study of blood T cell repertoires in COVID-19. In the study overall: The samples span acute and convalescent COVID-19 from the United States, Italy and Spain. PBMCs, B-cell-depleted T cells, or T cells provided the cDNA or gDNA that made up the material.

In the authors' methods: Estimation of nucleated cell counts relied on the amplification of reference gene primers. Sequencing was performed with immunoSEQ multiplex PCR; in TCRdb, only in-frame clones are kept and a portion is missing. Clonal size and the V and J genes are those of that table, whereas D and trimming came from the DNA. The sample lists around 450,000 clones, around 88% occurring once. The sample was peripheral blood. The clonotype was recovered from a woman aged 25 to 39 with acute or convalescent COVID-19.

The chain's CDR3 is CASSLSNYEQYF. For the CDR3, the DNA is TGTGCCAGCAGCCTATCAAACTACGAGCAGTACTTC. This rearrangement joins TRBV7-9 to TRBJ2-7; no definite D call. With 5 bases removed from V and 3 bases from J, the gap between germline ends came to 8 bases. The CDR3 extends over 12 amino acids. Germline loops: CDR1 SEHNR, CDR2 FQNEAQ (reference sequence).